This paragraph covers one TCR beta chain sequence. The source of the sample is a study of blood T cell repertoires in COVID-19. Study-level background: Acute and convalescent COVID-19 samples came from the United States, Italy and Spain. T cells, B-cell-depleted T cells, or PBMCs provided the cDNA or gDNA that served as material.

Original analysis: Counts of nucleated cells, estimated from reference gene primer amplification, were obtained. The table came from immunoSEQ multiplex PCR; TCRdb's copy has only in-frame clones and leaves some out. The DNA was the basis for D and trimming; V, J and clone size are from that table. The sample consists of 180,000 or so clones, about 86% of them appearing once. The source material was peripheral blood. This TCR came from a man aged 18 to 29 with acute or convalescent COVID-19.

The CDR3, as DNA: TGCAGCGTTGAAGGCGACAGGGGATCCGAGCAGTACTTC. Protein: CSVEGDRGSEQYF. The chain combines TRBV29-1 with TRBJ2-7, with TRBD1 identical over 8 bases. In germline, CDR1 is SQVTM, CDR2 ANQGSEA. J was trimmed by 6 bases and V by 1 base; bases with no gene match: 5. The CDR3 has 13 amino acids.